These 14 T cell receptor beta chains originate from one sample sequenced in a study of CD8+CD57+ T cells in acquired aplastic anemia. TCR beta VDJ and CDR3 profiles were obtained from a genomic DNA template. TCRdb fed the reads into MiXCR, producing one record per CDR3 protein. The sample shows about 140,000 distinct CDR3 sequences, more than 35% of them seen only once. The sequencing input was sorted CD4+, CD8+, or CD8+CD57+ T cells (not recorded which) from PBMCs. The receptor source for this set is a human donor in good health, serving as a control.

This clonotype was seen only once. This chain connects TRBV20-1 to TRBJ2-1; 11 bases map to TRBD2. The CDR3 totals 17 residues. Germline lookup yields CDR1 DFQATT and CDR2 SNEGSKA (reference sequence). V lost 0 bases to trimming and J lost 7 bases; unmatched junction nucleotides: 11. CDR3 sequence reads: CSARDLKGLAGGNEQFF. The CDR3 nucleotides are TGCAGTGCTAGAGATCTCAAGGGTCTAGCGGGAGGAAATGAGCAGTTCTTC.

The V gene is TRBV2, the J gene TRBJ1-1; TRBD1 might be the D (5 bases). The length of the CDR3 is 12 residues. Germline assignment: CDR1 SNHLY and CDR2 FYNNEI. Trimming left V 4 bases short and J 3 bases short, with 6 bases between. DNA of the CDR3: TGTGCCAGCAGTGGGGACCACACTGAAGCTTTCTTT. Encoded protein: CASSGDHTEAFF.

As regards this clonotype: A much bigger clone sits one base away, suggesting this may be a read error. This rearrangement joins TRBV12-5 to TRBJ1-2; 8 bases align to TRBD1. Germline-derived CDR1 and CDR2 are LGHNT and FRNRAP. This CDR3 has 14 amino acids. CDR3 coding DNA: TGTGCTAGTGGTTTGGGACAGGGGCGGTATGGCTGCACCTTC. This translates into CASGLGQGRYGCTF.

By its share, this clonotype is medium-sized. The chain links TRBV24-1 to TRBJ1-2; D remains unclear. CDR1 is KGHDR, CDR2 SFDVKD, per germline. CDR3 length: 12 amino acids. Trimming shortened V by 7 bases and J by 1 base, and 6 bases separated the two germline ends. Here the CDR3 reads CATSGVNYGYTF. The CDR3, as DNA: TGTGCCACCAGCGGCGTTAACTATGGCTACACCTTC.

This clonotype was detected ten times or more. The chain uses TRBV5-1 and TRBJ2-3; the D is unclear. The germline V gene has CDR1 SGHRS and CDR2 YFSETQ. Trimming left V 0 bases short and J 5 bases short, with 1 base between. The CDR3 contains 11 residues. The DNA for the CDR3 is TGCGCCAGCAGCTTGGTAGATACGCAGTATTTT. Translating it yields CASSLVDTQYF.

The chain has TRBV15 and TRBJ2-1; D may match TRBD1 or TRBD2 (5 bases each). V shed 3 bases and J shed 6 bases, with 12 bases lying between them. CDR3 length: 14 amino acids. Germline V lookup: CDR1 LNHNV, CDR2 YYDKDF (reference sequence). The CDR3 DNA reads as TGTGCCACCAGCAGCCGGGACGGTCGCAATGAGCAGTTCTTC. Its protein is CATSSRDGRNEQFF.

This clonotype was counted at least ten times. The chain joins TRBV18 to TRBJ2-7; TRBD1 aligns across 8 bases. CDR1 is KGHSH, CDR2 LQKENI, per germline. Trimming removed 1 base from V and 12 bases from J; junction bases left unmatched: 5. CDR3 length: 12 amino acids. The CDR3 region has the DNA TGTGCCAGCTCACCACAGGGGACAGGCCTGTACTTC. It yields the protein CASSPQGTGLYF.

This clonotype came up many times. The chain joins TRBV7-8 to TRBJ1-1; D gene uncertain. Trimming took off 10 bases at V and 1 base at J, with 10 bases between the two ends. The germline V gene encodes CDR1 SGHVS and CDR2 FQNEAQ. This CDR3 comprises 12 residues. This CDR3 reads CATARTNTEAFF. CDR3 coding DNA: TGTGCCACAGCCCGTACGAACACTGAAGCTTTCTTT.

At least ten counts were recorded for this clonotype. The CDR3 loop reads CASSYRTLTTLNTGELFF. The CDR3 nucleotides read TGTGCCAGCAGCTATAGGACCCTGACGACCCTGAACACCGGGGAGCTGTTTTTT. The chain has TRBV7-9 and TRBJ2-2, with unresolved D. Between the trimmed V and J ends, which lost 4 bases and 1 base, there was a span of 19 bases. The CDR3 has 18 amino acids. Looked up from germline, CDR1 is SEHNR and CDR2 is FQNEAQ (reference sequence). Complete variable domain (other parts from reference TRBV7-9 and TRBJ2-2): DTGVSQNPRHKITKRGQNVTFRCDPISEHNRLYWYRQTLGQGPEFLTYFQNEAQLEKSRLLSDRFSAERPKGSFSTLEIQRTEQGDSAMYLCASSYRTLTTLNTGELFFGEGSRLTVL.

Points on this clonotype: This may come from a read error, since a much larger clone is one base off. The chain combines TRBV30 with TRBJ1-2; unclear D gene. With 5 bases removed from V and 9 bases from J, the gap between germline ends came to 19 bases. Looked up from germline, CDR1 is GTSNPN and CDR2 is SVGIG (reference sequence). CDR3 length: 13 amino acids. CDR3 coding DNA: TGTGCCTGGTCCACCGGGGTTGAGAGTCGCTACACCTTC. The encoded protein is CAWSTGVESRYTF.

V usage is TRBV5-1 and J usage is TRBJ2-5; D is possibly TRBD1 or TRBD2 (6 bases each). CDR1 and CDR2 from the germline V gene are SGHRS and YFSETQ. CDR3 size: 15 residues. V was shortened by 0 bases and J by 7 bases, with 16 bases between the two germline ends. The chain's CDR3 is CASSLARGLRGTQYF. Written as DNA, the CDR3 is TGCGCCAGCAGCTTGGCCCGGGGGCTGCGGGGGACCCAGTACTTC.

As concerns this clonotype: One end of the junction varies from germline; a read error may be responsible. The chain uses TRBV2 and TRBJ1-1, with a possible D match to TRBD1 (5 bases). From germline, CDR1 is SNHLY and CDR2 FYNNEI. The CDR3 totals 14 residues. The CDR3 loop reads CASGSEQGYTEASF. DNA of the CDR3: TGTGCCAGCGGGAGTGAGCAGGGCTACACTGAAGCCTCCTTT.

The chain links TRBV5-1 to TRBJ2-5; possibly TRBD1 or TRBD2 for D (5 bases each). CDR3 size: 14 residues. CDR1 is SGHRS, CDR2 YFSETQ, per germline. The ends were cut back, 4 bases at V and 5 bases at J, with 15 bases in the middle. CDR3 bases: TGCGCCAGCAGCCCCAGGGTCGGGGTCGAGACCCAGTACTTC. Amino acids: CASSPRVGVETQYF. Looking up the rest from reference TRBV5-1 and TRBJ2-5 gives the full variable domain: KAGVTQTPRYLIKTRGQQVTLSCSPISGHRSVSWYQQTPGQGLQFLFEYFSETQRNKGNFPGRFSGRQFSNSRSEMNVSTLELGDSALYLCASSPRVGVETQYFGPGTRLLVL.

The chain has TRBV5-1 and TRBJ2-5, with 9 positions matching TRBD2. Per the germline V gene, CDR1 is SGHRS and CDR2 is YFSETQ. J lost 10 bases, V lost 0 bases, and 10 bases had no gene match. The length of the CDR3 is 15 residues. The CDR3 loop is CASSLVASGTGDQYF. DNA of the CDR3: TGCGCCAGCAGCTTGGTAGCTAGCGGGACGGGGGACCAGTACTTC.